What follows are 32 T cell receptor beta chains derived from one specimen sequenced in a study of shared clonotypes between healthy human individuals. Assay: immunoSEQ multiplex PCR; the TCRdb copy retains only in-frame clones and omits some. The table records about 610,000 clones, around 97% of them present only once. The sequencing input was naive CD4+ T cells sorted from blood. The subset is: CD45RA+ positively selected. The source of these receptors is a woman in her thirties in good health.

The chain uses TRBV11-2 and TRBJ2-3, with 11 bases identical to TRBD2. The CDR3 spans 16 residues. V lost 5 bases to trimming and J lost 4 bases; unmatched junction nucleotides: 8. Looked up from germline, CDR1 is SGHAT and CDR2 is FQNNGV. The CDR3 sequence: CASSPTSGIAADTQYF. CDR3 nucleotides: TGTGCCAGCAGCCCGACTAGCGGGATTGCGGCAGATACGCAGTATTTT. The variable domain in full, completed from reference TRBV11-2 and TRBJ2-3, reads EAGVAQSPRYKIIEKRQSVAFWCNPISGHATLYWYQQILGQGPKLLIQFQNNGVVDDSQLPKDRFSAERLKGVDSTLKIQPAKLEDSAVYLCASSPTSGIAADTQYFGPGTRLTVL.

J is TRBJ2-3 and V is TRBV7-3; 11 nucleotides align to TRBD1. The CDR3 has 16 residues. Losses at the gene ends were 5 bases for V and 5 bases for J; bases not matched to a gene: 9. Germline assignment: CDR1 SGHTA and CDR2 FQGTGA. CDR3 bases: TGTGCCAGCAGCCGGAACGGACAGGGGGCAGGAGATACGCAGTATTTT. It specifies CASSRNGQGAGDTQYF.

The chain employs TRBV2 and TRBJ1-5; a weak D match, TRBD1 (5 bases). V shed 2 bases and J shed 5 bases, with 10 bases lying between them. CDR3 length: 14 amino acids. Germline values: CDR1 SNHLY, CDR2 FYNNEI. In DNA form, the CDR3 reads TGTGCCAGCAGTGAACAGGGAAATTATCAGCCCCAGCATTTT. This sequence encodes CASSEQGNYQPQHF.

V and J are TRBV19 and TRBJ1-5; unclear D gene. Germline CDR1 is LNHDA and CDR2 is SQIVND (reference sequence). The CDR3 covers 15 residues. Trimming removed 6 bases at V and 2 bases at J, with 14 bases between. CDR3 in amino acids: CASRPSSSGNQPQHF. CDR3 DNA: TGTGCCAGTAGACCCTCCAGCTCTGGCAATCAGCCCCAGCATTTT.

This clone was detected once. The CDR3 DNA reads as TGTGCCAGCAGTTTTGGCGGGAGGCCCTCCTACGAGCAGTACTTC. Residues: CASSFGGRPSYEQYF. The rearrangement joins TRBV28 to TRBJ2-7; TRBD2 matches at 8 bases. V dropped 3 bases and J dropped 0; count of bases not matched to a gene: 4. Germline assignment: CDR1 MDHEN and CDR2 SYDVKM. This CDR3 has 15 amino acids.

The chain carries TRBV28 and TRBJ1-2, with D perhaps matching TRBD1 (6 bases). The CDR3 loop spans 14 amino acids. The germline CDR1 and CDR2 sequences are MDHEN and SYDVKM. The V end lost 6 bases, the J end lost 5 bases, and 16 bases lay between the germline ends. The CDR3, as DNA: TGTGCCAGCAGCGATACCCAGGGGCCGTATGGCTACACCTTC. Protein: CASSDTQGPYGYTF.

The chain employs TRBV28 and TRBJ2-7; 8 nucleotides line up with TRBD2. V lost 7 bases to trimming and J lost 8 bases; unmatched junction nucleotides: 13. This CDR3 is 14 amino acids long. The germline gives CDR1 MDHEN, CDR2 SYDVKM. CDR3 in DNA: TGTGCCAGCATCACCGGGACGGCGGGGGGAAAGCAGTACTTC. Its translation is CASITGTAGGKQYF.

The J gene is TRBJ1-1, the V gene TRBV14; TRBD1 is a possible D gene (6 bases). V was clipped by 5 bases and J by 0 bases, with 13 bases between them. CDR3 length equals 15 residues. CDR1 and CDR2 from the germline V gene are SGHDN and FVKESK. The CDR3 coding sequence is TGTGCCAGCAGCAAACAGGGAAACGTGAACACTGAAGCTTTCTTT. Its translation: CASSKQGNVNTEAFF.

The chain carries TRBV6-1 and TRBJ1-6; D not certain. Germline V gives CDR1 MNHNS, CDR2 SASEGT. The CDR3 extends over 13 amino acids. Trimming removed 3 bases at V and 6 bases at J, with 6 bases between. CDR3 in amino acids: CASSEVFNSPLHF. CDR3 DNA: TGTGCCAGCAGTGAGGTGTTTAATTCACCCCTCCACTTT.

The chain has TRBV9 and TRBJ1-1, with D unresolved. The CDR3 runs to 13 residues. V lost 0 bases to trimming and J lost 8 bases, with 11 bases between them. CDR1 and CDR2 (germline): SGDLS, YYNGEE. CDR3: CASSVVPGAEAFF. Written as DNA, the CDR3 is TGTGCCAGCAGCGTAGTTCCGGGAGCGGAAGCTTTCTTT.

This clone was observed once. The genes are TRBV6-1 and TRBJ1-2, with D possibly TRBD1 on 6 matching bases. The germline V and J ends were trimmed by 5 bases and 7 bases, with 14 bases remaining between them. CDR1 MNHNS and CDR2 SASEGT come from the germline V gene. CDR3 size: 13 residues. CDR3 loop: CASSSQGGLGYTF. CDR3 nucleotide sequence: TGTGCCAGCAGTTCACAAGGGGGACTTGGCTACACCTTC.

V and J are TRBV28 and TRBJ2-1; weak D call: TRBD2 (5 bases). There are 15 residues in the CDR3. The V end lost 4 bases, the J end lost 0 bases, and 10 bases lay between the germline ends. The germline V gene has CDR1 MDHEN and CDR2 SYDVKM. CDR3 DNA sequence: TGTGCCAGCAGTTCGGCGGAGGCCTCCTACAATGAGCAGTTCTTC. It yields the protein CASSSAEASYNEQFF.

The chain carries TRBV7-8 and TRBJ2-5, with TRBD2 identical over 7 bases. From germline, CDR1 is SGHVS and CDR2 FQNEAQ. Trimming at V came to 1 base and at J to 6 bases, leaving 2 bases not matched to a gene. CDR3 length: 13 residues. Here the CDR3 DNA reads TGTGCCAGCAGCTTAGGCAGCGGGAAGACCCAGTACTTC. It codes for CASSLGSGKTQYF.

This chain links TRBV10-1 with TRBJ1-2; no clear D. CDR3 length: 13 amino acids. Trimming took off 3 bases at V and 2 bases at J, with 7 bases between the two ends. Germline CDR1 WNHNN, CDR2 SYGVQD (reference sequence). The CDR3 sequence: CASSDSRNYGYTF. The CDR3 DNA is TGCGCCAGCAGTGACAGCAGAAACTATGGCTACACCTTC.

The chain couples TRBV19 to TRBJ2-5, with D tentatively TRBD1 or TRBD2 (5 bases each). CDR3 length: 16 residues. CDR1 is LNHDA and CDR2 is SQIVND in the germline V gene (reference sequence). The V end was cut by 8 bases, the J end by 5 bases, with 24 bases between. CDR3 sequence reads: CASSPSGVAWGETQYF. The CDR3 nucleotides are TGTGCCAGTTCTCCCTCCGGGGTAGCCTGGGGCGAGACCCAGTACTTC. Combining the CDR3 with reference TRBV19 and TRBJ2-5 gives the whole variable domain DGGITQSPKYLFRKEGQNVTLSCEQNLNHDAMYWYRQDPGQGLRLIYYSQIVNDFQKGDIAEGYSVSREKKESFPLTVTSAQKNPTAFYLCASSPSGVAWGETQYFGPGTRLLVL.

The chain joins TRBV1 to TRBJ2-3; the table names TRBD1, a call not compared with the DNA. TRBV1 is an annotated pseudogene. This CDR3 has 17 residues. The DNA for the CDR3 is TGCACCAGCAGCCAACTTATAAAGATCTCAGGTGGAGATACGCAGTATTTT. This codes for CTSSQLIKISGGDTQYF.

Here the CDR3 reads CASSPGAPNPYNEQFF. Written as DNA, the CDR3 is TGTGCCAGCAGCCCCGGGGCCCCTAATCCCTACAATGAGCAGTTCTTC. The V call is TRBV13, the J call TRBJ2-1; D possibly matches TRBD1 or TRBD2 (5 bases each). This CDR3 contains 16 residues. V was cut by 5 bases and J by 2 bases, with 16 bases left in between. CDR1 PRHDT and CDR2 FYEKMQ come from the germline V gene (reference sequence).

The rearrangement joins TRBV28 to TRBJ1-2; tentatively, D is TRBD1 (5 bases). The V and J ends lost 4 bases and 3 bases respectively, with 15 bases between them. Looked up from germline, CDR1 is MDHEN and CDR2 is SYDVKM. CDR3 length: 15 residues. The CDR3 bases are TGTGCCAGCAGTTCTCCCCAGGGTCATCACTATGGCTACACCTTC. Residues: CASSSPQGHHYGYTF.

The chain employs TRBV28 and TRBJ1-5, with D tentatively TRBD1 (5 bases). The CDR3 totals 15 residues. Germline lookup yields CDR1 MDHEN and CDR2 SYDVKM. Trimming took 7 bases from V and 3 from J, leaving 16 bases between them. The CDR3 DNA reads as TGTGCCAGCATCACCCACGGGGCTTACAATCAGCCCCAGCATTTT. Translated, it gives CASITHGAYNQPQHF.

This chain connects TRBV6-6 to TRBJ2-1, with D tentatively TRBD2 (5 bases). V was cut by 4 bases and J by 3 bases, with 13 bases left in between. CDR1 is MNHNY and CDR2 is SVGAGI in the germline V gene (reference sequence). The CDR3 sequence is 15 residues long. In DNA, the CDR3 is TGTGCCAGCAGTTTGCCTAGCCGATACTACAATGAGCAGTTCTTC. Translation gives CASSLPSRYYNEQFF.

The rearrangement links TRBV28 to TRBJ2-1, with 8 bases aligning to TRBD2. Trimming at V came to 6 bases and at J to 7 bases, leaving 14 bases not matched to a gene. The CDR3 runs 16 residues. Germline CDR1 MDHEN, CDR2 SYDVKM. The CDR3 loop reads CASSPFWSGSVNEQFF. The CDR3 DNA reads as TGTGCCAGCAGCCCCTTTTGGAGCGGGAGTGTTAATGAGCAGTTCTTC.

The genes are TRBV2 and TRBJ2-1; TRBD2 matches at 8 bases. The CDR3 has 15 amino acids. J lost 4 bases, V lost 8 bases, and 10 bases had no gene match. The V gene's germline CDR1 is SNHLY and CDR2 FYNNEI. CDR3 coding DNA: TGTGCCAGCCCGGGGGGGGTACTAGGTTACAATGAGCAGTTCTTC. Amino acid sequence: CASPGGVLGYNEQFF.

J is TRBJ2-2 and V is TRBV28, with D possibly being TRBD1 (6 bases). The ends were cut back, 7 bases at V and 6 bases at J, with 12 bases in the middle. The CDR3 runs to 13 residues. The germline V gene encodes CDR1 MDHEN and CDR2 SYDVKM. This chain's CDR3 is CASKLQGPGELFF. The CDR3 nucleotides read TGTGCCAGCAAACTACAGGGTCCCGGGGAGCTGTTTTTT.

This clone has more than one count but fewer than ten. The chain uses TRBV6-5 and TRBJ1-2; D is undetermined. Germline CDR1 is MNHEY and CDR2 is SVGAGI. Trimming pared 6 bases from V and 2 bases from J, leaving 13 bases between. The CDR3 covers 14 residues. CDR3 nucleotide sequence: TGTGCCAGCAGCCCCAGGCGACGGAACTATGGCTACACCTTC. Amino acids: CASSPRRRNYGYTF.

Only one count was recorded for this clone. V is TRBV28 and J is TRBJ1-5; TRBD1 might be the D (5 bases). The germline V and J ends were trimmed by 2 bases and 0 bases, with 14 bases remaining between them. This CDR3 is built from 17 residues. Germline V gene sequence: CDR1 MDHEN, CDR2 SYDVKM. The CDR3 spells CASSLTGRNYSNQPQHF. The CDR3 region has the DNA TGTGCCAGCAGTTTAACGGGACGGAATTATAGCAATCAGCCCCAGCATTTT.

The gene calls are TRBV2 and TRBJ2-7, with D hard to call. Germline loops: CDR1 SNHLY, CDR2 FYNNEI. V dropped 3 bases and J dropped 0 bases, with 9 bases sitting between them. There are 14 residues in the CDR3. The CDR3 loop reads CASSEHSSSYEQYF. The CDR3 DNA follows: TGTGCCAGCAGTGAGCATAGCAGCTCCTACGAGCAGTACTTC.

The chain links TRBV7-9 to TRBJ2-3, with a weak D call TRBD2 (6 bases). Germline V gives CDR1 SEHNR, CDR2 FQNEAQ (reference sequence). The V and J ends lost 5 bases and 4 bases respectively, with 13 bases between them. The CDR3 extends over 14 amino acids. In DNA, the CDR3 is TGTGCCAGCAGCGTACCCGGGAGAGCAGATACGCAGTATTTT. Amino acids: CASSVPGRADTQYF.

The V call is TRBV6-1, the J call TRBJ2-7; D call uncertain. The length of the CDR3 is 12 residues. Germline V lookup: CDR1 MNHNS, CDR2 SASEGT. V lost 6 bases to trimming and J lost 4 bases, with 10 bases between them. The chain's CDR3 is CASSTGYYEQYF. DNA for the CDR3: TGTGCCAGCAGCACCGGGTATTACGAGCAGTACTTC.

V is TRBV18 and J is TRBJ2-2; 7 bases agree with TRBD1. Germline CDR1 KGHSH, CDR2 LQKENI. V was clipped by 1 base and J by 0 bases; unmatched bases: 8. This CDR3 spans 18 amino acids. CDR3 sequence (DNA): TGTGCCAGCTCACCACTTGGACAGGCGATATCGAACACCGGGGAGCTGTTTTTT. Encoded protein: CASSPLGQAISNTGELFF. Full variable domain (missing parts from reference TRBV18 and TRBJ2-2): NAGVMQNPRHLVRRRGQEARLRCSPMKGHSHVYWYRQLPEEGLKFMVYLQKENIIDESGMPKERFSAEFPKEGPSILRIQQVVRGDSAAYFCASSPLGQAISNTGELFFGEGSRLTVL.

The rearrangement joins TRBV7-2 to TRBJ2-7; TRBD2 aligns across 8 bases. The J segment lost 8 bases and the V segment lost 6 bases, leaving 15 bases of the junction unmatched. Germline V lookup: CDR1 SGHTA, CDR2 FQGNSA. This CDR3 comprises 15 residues. The CDR3 loop reads CASSHSSSGPEKQYF. CDR3 nucleotide sequence: TGTGCCAGCAGTCACAGTTCTAGCGGGCCTGAAAAGCAGTACTTC.

The gene calls are TRBV6-1 and TRBJ2-4; D is unclear. This CDR3 contains 10 residues. V lost 8 bases and J 11 bases, leaving 10 bases between the germline ends. The V gene's germline CDR1 is MNHNS and CDR2 SASEGT. The CDR3 sequence: CASARTVQYF. In DNA form, the CDR3 reads TGTGCCAGCGCCAGAACCGTTCAGTACTTC.

The chain uses TRBV7-9 and TRBJ2-1, with 12 positions matching TRBD2. V gave up 7 bases and J gave up 4 bases; unmatched junction bases: 8. CDR3 length: 16 residues. Germline V gives CDR1 SEHNR, CDR2 FQNEAQ (reference sequence). In nucleotides, the CDR3 is TGTGCCAGCATCCCGACTAGCGGGAGAGGGTACAATGAGCAGTTCTTC. Translated, it gives CASIPTSGRGYNEQFF.